This T cell receptor (beta chain) was documented in a study of response to subunit inactivated influenza vaccine. The study, taken as a whole, reports: After each seasonal influenza vaccination, few new T cells are recruited, the authors suggested.

This CDR3 has 16 residues. Germline lookup yields CDR1 SGDLS and CDR2 YYNGEE. V was pared by 4 bases and J by 3 bases, with 20 bases between. This clonotype was observed a few times. The antigen is not known. MiXCR, applied by TCRdb to the RT-PCR reads, yields one record per CDR3 protein. There are over 650,000 distinct CDR3 sequences in the sample; under 20% occur only once, and roughly 10% lies in the top ten. The sample consisted of PBMCs from blood, taken around 5 days after vaccination. J is TRBJ2-7 and V is TRBV9; D is possibly TRBD1 or TRBD2 (5 bases each). This sequence was found in a man in his fifties or sixties who received an inactivated influenza vaccine. CDR3 protein: CASSFFSGAGVYEQYF. For the CDR3, the DNA is TGTGCCAGCAGCTTTTTCTCCGGGGCAGGAGTCTACGAGCAGTACTTC.